Included here is one TCR beta chain sequence, with context. TCRdb passed the 5' RACE reads through MiXCR, listing each CDR3 protein once. The table lists approximately 47,000 distinct CDR3 sequences, approximately 6% of them singletons, with around 6.9% in the top ten. This sample was taken from a study of early T cells in non-severe SARS-CoV-2 infection. The CDR3 extends over 12 amino acids. V shed 10 bases, J shed 9 bases, and the junction held 7 bases outside the gene matches. CDR1 and CDR2 from the germline V gene are SNHLY and FYNNEI. The genes are TRBV2 and TRBJ2-1, with 9 bases matching TRBD2. The input for sequencing was whole blood, taken at baseline. The sequence came from an adult who was a healthcare worker with PCR-confirmed SARS-CoV-2 infection or an uninfected control (not recorded which). In DNA, the CDR3 is TGTGCCAACTACTGGCGGGAGGGTGAGCAGTTCTTC. Its protein product is CANYWREGEQFF.